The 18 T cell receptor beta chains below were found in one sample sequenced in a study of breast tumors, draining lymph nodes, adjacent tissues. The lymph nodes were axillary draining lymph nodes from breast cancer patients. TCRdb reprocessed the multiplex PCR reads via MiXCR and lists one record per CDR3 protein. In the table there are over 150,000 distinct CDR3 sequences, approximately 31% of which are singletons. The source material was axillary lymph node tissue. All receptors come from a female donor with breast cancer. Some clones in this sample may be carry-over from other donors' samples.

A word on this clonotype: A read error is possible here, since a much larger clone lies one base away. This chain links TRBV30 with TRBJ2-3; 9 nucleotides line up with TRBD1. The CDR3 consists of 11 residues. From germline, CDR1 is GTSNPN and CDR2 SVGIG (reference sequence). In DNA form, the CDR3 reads TGCAGGACAGGGGAGGTGGATACGCAGTATTTT. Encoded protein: CRTGEVDTQYF.

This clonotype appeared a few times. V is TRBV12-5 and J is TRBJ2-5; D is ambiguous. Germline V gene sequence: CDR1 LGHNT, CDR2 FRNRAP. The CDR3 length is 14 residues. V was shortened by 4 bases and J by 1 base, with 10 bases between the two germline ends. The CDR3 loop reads CASGCAGVQETQYF. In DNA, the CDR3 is TGTGCTAGTGGTTGCGCAGGCGTCCAAGAGACCCAGTACTTC.

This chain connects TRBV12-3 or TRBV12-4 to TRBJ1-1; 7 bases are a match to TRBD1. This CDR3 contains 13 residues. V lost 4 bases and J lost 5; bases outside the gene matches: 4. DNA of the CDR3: TGTGCCAGCAGTTCCAACAGGGGAACTGAAGCTTTCTTT. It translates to CASSSNRGTEAFF.

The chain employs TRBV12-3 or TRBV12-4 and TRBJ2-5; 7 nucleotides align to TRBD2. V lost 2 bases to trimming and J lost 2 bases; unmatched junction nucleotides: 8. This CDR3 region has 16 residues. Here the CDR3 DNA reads TGTGCCAGCAGTTTAAGTGGGGGGGTCGGGCAAGAGACCCAGTACTTC. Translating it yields CASSLSGGVGQETQYF.

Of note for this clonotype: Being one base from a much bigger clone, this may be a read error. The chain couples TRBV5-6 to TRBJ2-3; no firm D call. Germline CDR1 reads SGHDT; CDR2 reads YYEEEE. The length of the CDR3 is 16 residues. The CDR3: CASNLWTPRGTDMQYF. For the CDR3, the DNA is TGTGCCAGCAACCTATGGACGCCGCGCGGAACAGATATGCAGTATTTT.

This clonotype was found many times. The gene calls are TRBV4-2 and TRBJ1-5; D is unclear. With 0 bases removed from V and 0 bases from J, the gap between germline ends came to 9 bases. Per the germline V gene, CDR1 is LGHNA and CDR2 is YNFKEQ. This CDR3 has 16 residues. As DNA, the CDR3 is TGTGCCAGCAGCCAAGACGTCGGCTATAGCAATCAGCCCCAGCATTTT. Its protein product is CASSQDVGYSNQPQHF.

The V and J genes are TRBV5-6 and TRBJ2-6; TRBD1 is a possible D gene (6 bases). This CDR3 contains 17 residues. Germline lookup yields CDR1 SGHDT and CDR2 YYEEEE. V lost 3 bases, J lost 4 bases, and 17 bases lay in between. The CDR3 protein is CASSYGQLNTGANVLTF. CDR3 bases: TGTGCCAGCAGCTATGGACAGTTAAACACCGGGGCCAACGTCCTGACTTTC.

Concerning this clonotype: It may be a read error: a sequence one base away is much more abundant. CDR3 amino acids: CASSWDRAGYGYTF. Written as DNA, the CDR3 is TGTGCCAGCAGCTGGGACAGGGCCGGCTATGGCTACACCTTC. This chain links TRBV5-5 with TRBJ1-2; 9 bases line up with TRBD1. The trim removed 3 bases at V and 4 bases at J, leaving 4 bases unmatched. This CDR3 spans 14 amino acids. From germline, CDR1 is SGHKS and CDR2 YYEKEE (reference sequence).

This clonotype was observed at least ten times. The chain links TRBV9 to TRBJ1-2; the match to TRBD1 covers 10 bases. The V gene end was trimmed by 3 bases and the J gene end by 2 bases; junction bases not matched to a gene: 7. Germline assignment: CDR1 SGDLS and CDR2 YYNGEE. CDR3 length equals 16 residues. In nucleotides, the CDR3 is TGTGCCAGCAGCGCCTATGGACAGGGGGAAAACTATGGCTACACCTTC. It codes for CASSAYGQGENYGYTF.

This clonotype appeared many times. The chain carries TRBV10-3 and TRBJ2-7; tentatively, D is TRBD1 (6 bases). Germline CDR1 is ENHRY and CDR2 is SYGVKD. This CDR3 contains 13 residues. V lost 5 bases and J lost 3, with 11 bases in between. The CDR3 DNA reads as TGTGCCATCAGTATTGGGACACTCTACGAGCAGTACTTC. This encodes CAISIGTLYEQYF.

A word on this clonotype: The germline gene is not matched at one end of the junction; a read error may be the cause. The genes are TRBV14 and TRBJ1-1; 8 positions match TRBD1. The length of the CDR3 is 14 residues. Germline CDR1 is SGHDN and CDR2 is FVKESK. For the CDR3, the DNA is TGTGCCAGCAGCCAGGGTCAGGGGGCCTTTGAAGCTTTTTTT. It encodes CASSQGQGAFEAFF. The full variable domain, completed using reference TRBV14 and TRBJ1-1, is EAGVTQFPSHSVIEKGQTVTLRCDPISGHDNLYWYRRVMGKEIKFLLHFVKESKQDESGMPNNRFLAERTGGTYSTLKVQPAELEDSGVYFCASSQGQGAFEAFFGQGTRLTVV.

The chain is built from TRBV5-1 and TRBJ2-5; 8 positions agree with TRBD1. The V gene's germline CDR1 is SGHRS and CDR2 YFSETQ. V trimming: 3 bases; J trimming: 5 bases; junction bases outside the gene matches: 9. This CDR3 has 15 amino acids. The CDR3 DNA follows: TGCGCCAGCAGCTCCGGGACAGGTAGACACGAGACCCAGTACTTC. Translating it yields CASSSGTGRHETQYF.

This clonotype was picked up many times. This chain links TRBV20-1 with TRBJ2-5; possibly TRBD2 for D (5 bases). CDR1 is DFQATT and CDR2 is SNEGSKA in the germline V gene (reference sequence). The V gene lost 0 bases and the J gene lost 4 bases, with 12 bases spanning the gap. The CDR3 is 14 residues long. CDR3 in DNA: TGCAGTGCTAGAGATAGGACTGCCCCAGAGACCCAGTACTTC. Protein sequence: CSARDRTAPETQYF.

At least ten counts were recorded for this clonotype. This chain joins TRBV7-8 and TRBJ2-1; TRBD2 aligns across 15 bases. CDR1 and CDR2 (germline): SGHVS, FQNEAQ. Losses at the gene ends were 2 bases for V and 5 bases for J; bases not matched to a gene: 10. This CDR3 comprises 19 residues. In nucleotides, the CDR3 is TGTGCCAGCAGCTTACCCCCACCGGGACTAGCGGGGGGAAACAATGAGCAGTTCTTC. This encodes CASSLPPPGLAGGNNEQFF.

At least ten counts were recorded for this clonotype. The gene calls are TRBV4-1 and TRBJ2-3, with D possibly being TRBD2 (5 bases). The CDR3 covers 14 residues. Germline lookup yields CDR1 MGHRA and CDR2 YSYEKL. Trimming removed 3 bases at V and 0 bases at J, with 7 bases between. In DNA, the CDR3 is TGCGCCAGCAGCCACCGGACTAGCACAGATACGCAGTATTTT. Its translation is CASSHRTSTDTQYF.

The CDR3 coding sequence is TGTGCCAGCAGCTTGGGTCAGGGGGCTAATGAAAAACTGTTTTTT. Translating gives CASSLGQGANEKLFF. J is TRBJ1-4 and V is TRBV7-9; 7 nucleotides match TRBD1. This CDR3 spans 15 amino acids. The V gene's germline CDR1 is SEHNR and CDR2 FQNEAQ (reference sequence). Trimming took 3 bases from V and 3 from J; bases not matched to a gene: 4.

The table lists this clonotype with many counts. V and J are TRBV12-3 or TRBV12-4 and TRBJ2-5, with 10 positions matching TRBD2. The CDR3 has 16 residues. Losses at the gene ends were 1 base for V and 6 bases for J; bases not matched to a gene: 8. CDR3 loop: CASSLGRAGGHQTQYF. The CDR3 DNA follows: TGTGCCAGCAGTTTAGGGCGAGCGGGGGGGCATCAGACCCAGTACTTC.

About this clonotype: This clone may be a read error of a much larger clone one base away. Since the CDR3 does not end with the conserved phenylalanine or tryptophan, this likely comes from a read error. The CDR3 bases are TGTGCCAGCAGCTTGGTGGGGCGAACCTACGAGCAGTACCTC. It yields the protein CASSLVGRTYEQYL. The chain carries TRBV5-5 and TRBJ2-7; tentative D call: TRBD1 (5 bases). CDR1 SGHKS and CDR2 YYEKEE come from the germline V gene (reference sequence). The CDR3 is made up of 14 amino acids. With 0 bases removed from V and 2 bases from J, the gap between germline ends came to 9 bases.